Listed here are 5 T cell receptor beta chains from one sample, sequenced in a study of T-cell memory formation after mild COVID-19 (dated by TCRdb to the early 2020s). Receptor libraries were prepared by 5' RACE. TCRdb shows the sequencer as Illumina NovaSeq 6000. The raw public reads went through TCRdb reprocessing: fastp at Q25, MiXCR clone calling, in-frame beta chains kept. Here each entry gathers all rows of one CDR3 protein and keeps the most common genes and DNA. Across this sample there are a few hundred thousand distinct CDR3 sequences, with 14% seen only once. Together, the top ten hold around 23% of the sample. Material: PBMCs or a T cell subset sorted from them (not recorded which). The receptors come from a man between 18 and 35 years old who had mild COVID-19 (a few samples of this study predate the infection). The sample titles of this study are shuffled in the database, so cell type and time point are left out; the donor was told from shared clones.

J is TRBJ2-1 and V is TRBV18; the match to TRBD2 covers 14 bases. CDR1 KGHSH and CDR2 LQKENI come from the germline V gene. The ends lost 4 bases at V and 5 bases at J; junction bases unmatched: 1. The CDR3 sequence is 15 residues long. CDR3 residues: CASSRTSGGNNEQFF. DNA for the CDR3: TGTGCCAGCTCACGGACTAGCGGGGGGAACAATGAGCAGTTCTTC.

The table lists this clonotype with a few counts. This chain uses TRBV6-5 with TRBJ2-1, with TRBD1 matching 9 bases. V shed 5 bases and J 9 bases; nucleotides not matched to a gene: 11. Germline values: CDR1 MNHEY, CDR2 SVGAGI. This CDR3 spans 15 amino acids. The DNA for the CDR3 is TGTGCCAGCAGTCGCCTCCCGGGACAGGGTACTGAGCAGTTCTTC. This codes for CASSRLPGQGTEQFF.

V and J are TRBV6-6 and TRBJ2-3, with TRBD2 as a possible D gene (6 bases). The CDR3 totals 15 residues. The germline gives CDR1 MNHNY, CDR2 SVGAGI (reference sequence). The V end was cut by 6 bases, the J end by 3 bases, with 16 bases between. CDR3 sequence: CASSPGLRGTDTQYF. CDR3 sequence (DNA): TGTGCCAGCAGCCCAGGGCTACGGGGGACAGATACGCAGTATTTT.

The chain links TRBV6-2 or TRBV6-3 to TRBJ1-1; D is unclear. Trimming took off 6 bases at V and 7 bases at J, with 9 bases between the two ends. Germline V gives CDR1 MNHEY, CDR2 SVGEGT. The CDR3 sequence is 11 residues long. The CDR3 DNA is TGTGCCAGCAGGGAGTCTAATGAAGCTTTCTTT. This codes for CASRESNEAFF.

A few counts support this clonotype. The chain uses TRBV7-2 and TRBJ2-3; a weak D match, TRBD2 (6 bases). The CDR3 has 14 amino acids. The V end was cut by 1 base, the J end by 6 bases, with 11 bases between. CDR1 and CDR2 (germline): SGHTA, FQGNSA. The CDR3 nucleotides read TGTGCCAGCAGCTTAGGGGGGGACGTGGATACGCAGTATTTT. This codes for CASSLGGDVDTQYF.